The rows below give T cell receptor beta chains drawn from one sample of a study of T cell responses to AZD1222 COVID-19 vaccine. The protocol was immunoSEQ multiplex PCR, while the TCRdb copy is restricted to in-frame clones and leaves out a portion. This table has 90,000 or so clones, 88% appearing once. Sequenced material: peripheral blood, taken on day 0 of AZD1222 vaccination. These receptor sequences come from an adult in good health. Both conserved end residues are part of each CDR3. D genes are given only for firm matches. Not every row has a clone size; where given, it reads once, few, many or a size class.

CASSLGGHQPQHF,TGTGCCAGCAGCCTTGGGGGTCATCAGCCCCAGCATTTT,TRBV4-2,NA,NA,TRBJ1-5
CATSDLGMVYGYTF,TGTGCCACCAGTGATTTGGGAATGGTTTATGGCTACACCTTC,TRBV24-1,NA,NA,TRBJ1-2
CASSPSLGGRRGNQPQHF,TGTGCCAGCAGCCCATCCCTCGGAGGGAGAAGGGGCAATCAGCCCCAGCATTTT,TRBV3-1/TRBV3-2,NA,NA,TRBJ1-5
CASSLKTSGIADTQYF,TGTGCCAGCAGCTTAAAGACTAGCGGGATCGCAGATACGCAGTATTTT,TRBV7-3,NA,TRBD2,TRBJ2-3
CASRGGDYTF,TGTGCCAGTAGGGGAGGGGACTACACCTTC,TRBV19,NA,NA,TRBJ1-2
CASSYPGQGKFYGYTF,TGTGCCAGCAGCTACCCGGGACAGGGTAAATTCTATGGCTACACCTTC,TRBV7-2,NA,TRBD1,TRBJ1-2
CASSIHVGDQPQHF,TGTGCCAGTAGTATTCATGTAGGGGATCAGCCCCAGCATTTT,TRBV19,NA,NA,TRBJ1-5
CASSTGIGEREKLFF,TGTGCCAGCAGTACGGGGATAGGGGAGCGAGAAAAACTGTTTTTT,TRBV27,NA,NA,TRBJ1-4
CATSIEGGANEKLFF,TGTGCCACCAGCATCGAGGGGGGCGCTAATGAAAAACTGTTTTTT,TRBV15,NA,NA,TRBJ1-4
CASSIGAAGNQPQHF,TGTGCCAGTAGTATAGGGGCAGCAGGAAATCAGCCCCAGCATTTT,TRBV19,NA,NA,TRBJ1-5
CASSFAPFGTEAFF,TGTGCCAGTAGTTTCGCCCCCTTCGGCACTGAAGCTTTCTTT,TRBV19,NA,NA,TRBJ1-1
CASRGADGPYEQYF,TGTGCCAGCAGGGGGGCCGACGGACCCTACGAGCAGTACTTC,TRBV7-9,NA,NA,TRBJ2-7
CASLESNTEAFF,TGTGCCAGCCTGGAGTCGAACACTGAAGCTTTCTTT,TRBV19,NA,NA,TRBJ1-1
CASSIGGQGGQPQHF,TGTGCCAGTAGTATAGGAGGACAGGGGGGTCAGCCCCAGCATTTT,TRBV19,NA,TRBD1,TRBJ1-5
CASSWTGDTGELFF,TGCGCCAGCAGCTGGACAGGAGACACCGGGGAGCTGTTTTTT,TRBV5-1,NA,TRBD1,TRBJ2-2
CASSMGPSSYEQYF,TGTGCCAGTAGTATGGGGCCTAGCTCCTACGAGCAGTACTTC,TRBV19,NA,NA,TRBJ2-7
CASSFSSQELFF,TGTGCCAGCAGTTTTTCCAGTCAAGAGCTGTTTTTT,TRBV12-3/TRBV12-4,once,NA,TRBJ2-2
CASSTTGQYEAFF,TGTGCCAGCAGCACGACAGGGCAATATGAAGCTTTCTTT,TRBV7-2,NA,TRBD1,TRBJ1-1
CASSRPQGRSPLHF,TGTGCCAGCAGCCGGCCGCAAGGCAGGTCACCCCTCCACTTT,TRBV5-6,NA,NA,TRBJ1-6
CASSQQGIGNTIYF,TGTGCCAGTAGCCAACAGGGAATAGGAAACACCATATATTTT,TRBV19,NA,NA,TRBJ1-3
CASSQVTGGAGETQYF,TGTGCCAGCAGCCAAGTAACAGGGGGCGCGGGGGAGACCCAGTACTTC,TRBV4-2,NA,TRBD1,TRBJ2-5
CASSLGLLNTGELFF,TGTGCCAGCAGCTTAGGACTACTTAACACCGGGGAGCTGTTTTTT,TRBV7-2,NA,NA,TRBJ2-2
CASSLSIKGSYGYTF,TGTGCCAGCAGTTTATCGATAAAGGGATCCTATGGCTACACCTTC,TRBV27,NA,NA,TRBJ1-2
CASSPLISGTYNEQFF,TGTGCCAGCAGTCCCCTGATTAGCGGGACTTACAATGAGCAGTTCTTC,TRBV27,once,TRBD2,TRBJ2-1
CASSLVGTGGEKLFF,TGCGCCAGCAGCTTGGTTGGGACAGGAGGCGAAAAACTGTTTTTT,TRBV5-1,NA,TRBD1,TRBJ1-4
CASSLKGQRTSGVRQYF,TGTGCCAGCAGTTTAAAGGGACAACGGACTAGCGGGGTGAGGCAGTACTTC,TRBV28,NA,TRBD2,TRBJ2-7
CASRTPGTGILNEQFF,TGTGCCAGCAGAACACCCGGGACAGGGATTCTCAATGAGCAGTTCTTC,TRBV2,once,TRBD1,TRBJ2-1
CASSLGGTGVNEQYF,TGTGCCAGCAGCTTAGGAGGGACAGGGGTAAACGAGCAGTACTTC,TRBV11-3,NA,TRBD1,TRBJ2-7
CASRVTGDSNQPQHF,TGTGCCAGCAGGGTGACAGGGGATAGCAATCAGCCCCAGCATTTT,TRBV6-5,NA,TRBD1,TRBJ1-5
CASSLFGHAGETQYF,TGTGCCAGCAGCTTATTCGGACACGCCGGAGAGACCCAGTACTTC,TRBV7-3,NA,NA,TRBJ2-5
CASSLSGSQLNTGELFF,TGTGCCAGCAGCTTAAGTGGGTCGCAGCTGAACACCGGGGAGCTGTTTTTT,TRBV7-8,NA,NA,TRBJ2-2
CASSLTGGIGYTF,TGTGCCAGCAGCTTAACGGGGGGAATTGGCTACACCTTC,TRBV7-3,NA,NA,TRBJ1-2
CASTPGGASGNTIYF,TGCGCCAGCACCCCAGGAGGGGCCTCTGGAAACACCATATATTTT,TRBV5-1,NA,NA,TRBJ1-3
CASSTFFKTEAFF,TGTGCCAGTAGTACCTTCTTTAAGACTGAAGCTTTCTTT,TRBV19,NA,NA,TRBJ1-1
CASSAPGLANTGELFF,TGTGCCAGCAGCGCACCGGGACTTGCGAACACCGGGGAGCTGTTTTTT,TRBV7-3,NA,NA,TRBJ2-2
CASTETYQETQYF,TGTGCCAGCACGGAAACGTACCAAGAGACCCAGTACTTC,TRBV28,NA,NA,TRBJ2-5
CASSLMPRTDEAFF,TGTGCCAGCAGCTTGATGCCCCGGACGGATGAAGCTTTCTTT,TRBV7-2,few,NA,TRBJ1-1
CASSLPRGHQGTEAFF,TGTGCCAGCAGCCTCCCCAGGGGGCATCAAGGCACTGAAGCTTTCTTT,TRBV4-2,NA,TRBD1,TRBJ1-1
CASSVPPAEAFF,TGTGCCAGCAGCGTACCGCCCGCTGAAGCTTTCTTT,TRBV9,NA,NA,TRBJ1-1
CASSATGGVNSPLHF,TGTGCCAGCAGCGCAACAGGGGGCGTAAATTCACCCCTCCACTTT,TRBV14,NA,TRBD1,TRBJ1-6
CASSSYMNQPQHF,TGTGCCAGCAGTTCTTATATGAATCAGCCCCAGCATTTT,TRBV28,NA,NA,TRBJ1-5
CASSLLDEQFF,TGTGCCAGCAGCTTACTAGATGAGCAGTTCTTC,TRBV7-9,NA,NA,TRBJ2-1
CASASGKSYEQYF,TGTGCCAGCGCTAGCGGGAAGTCCTACGAGCAGTACTTC,TRBV28,few,TRBD2,TRBJ2-7
CASSESYTNYGYTF,TGTGCCAGCAGTGAAAGTTATACCAACTATGGCTACACCTTC,TRBV6-1,few,NA,TRBJ1-2